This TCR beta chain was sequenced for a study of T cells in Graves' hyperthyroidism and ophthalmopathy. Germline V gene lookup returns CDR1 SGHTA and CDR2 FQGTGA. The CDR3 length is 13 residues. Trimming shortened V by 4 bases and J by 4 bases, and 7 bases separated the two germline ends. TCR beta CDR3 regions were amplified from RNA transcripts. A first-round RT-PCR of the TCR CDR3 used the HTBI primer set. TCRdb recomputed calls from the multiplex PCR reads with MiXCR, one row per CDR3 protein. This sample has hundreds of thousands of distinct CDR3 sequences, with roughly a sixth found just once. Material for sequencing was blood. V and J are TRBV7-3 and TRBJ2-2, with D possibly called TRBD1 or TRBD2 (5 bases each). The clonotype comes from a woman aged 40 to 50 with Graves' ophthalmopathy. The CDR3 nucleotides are TGTGCCAGCAGCTGGGGACCCACCGGGGAGCTGTTTTTT. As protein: CASSWGPTGELFF.